A single sample is the source of the 7 T cell receptor beta chains below, sequenced in a study of identical twins. TCRdb ran MiXCR on the 5' RACE reads and lists one entry per CDR3 protein. The sample shows approximately 220,000 distinct CDR3 sequences, 7.5% of them seen only once. Separately, the same data were catalogued under a study of yellow fever vaccine responses in identical twins.

Sequencing was carried out using CD8+ T cells sorted from blood. The source of these receptors is a woman aged 18-29 years in good health.

This clonotype has at least ten counts. The rearrangement links TRBV24-1 to TRBJ2-1; tentatively, D is TRBD2 (5 bases). This CDR3 has 11 amino acids. V lost 12 bases and J 6 bases, leaving 11 bases between the germline ends. Germline values: CDR1 KGHDR, CDR2 SFDVKD. The CDR3, as DNA: TGTGCCGCGGGCGATGGCAATGAGCAGTTCTTC. It is translated as CAAGDGNEQFF.

This clonotype was observed at least ten times. DNA of the CDR3: TGTGCCAGCGGATCCAGCGAGATCCACAATGAGCAGTTCTTC. The encoded protein is CASGSSEIHNEQFF. V gene TRBV6-1 combines with J gene TRBJ2-1; D gene unclear. CDR1 is MNHNS, CDR2 SASEGT, per germline. This CDR3 has 14 amino acids. V was cut by 8 bases and J by 5 bases, with 16 bases left in between.

The J gene is TRBJ2-3, the V gene TRBV9; a possible D gene is TRBD2 (5 bases). Trimming cost V 0 bases and J 7 bases, with 18 bases left between them. The CDR3 runs 16 residues. CDR1 and CDR2 from the germline V gene are SGDLS and YYNGEE. CDR3 sequence reads: CASSVADFPPVHTQYF. In nucleotides, the CDR3 is TGTGCCAGCAGCGTAGCGGACTTCCCCCCGGTTCATACGCAGTATTTT.

This clonotype has a handful of counts. This chain links TRBV7-9 with TRBJ1-1; D is ambiguous. The CDR3 is made up of 13 amino acids. V lost 6 bases to trimming and J lost 3 bases, with 11 bases between them. Germline V gene sequence: CDR1 SEHNR, CDR2 FQNEAQ (reference sequence). The CDR3 reads CASRYYGDTEAFF. The CDR3 DNA reads as TGTGCCAGCAGGTACTATGGGGACACTGAAGCTTTCTTT.

This clonotype has at least ten counts. The chain employs TRBV6-1 and TRBJ2-5; D unresolved. The CDR3 is made up of 15 amino acids. Germline V CDR1 and CDR2: MNHNS, SASEGT. V was cut by 1 base and J by 5 bases, with 14 bases left in between. The CDR3 DNA is TGTGCCAGCAGTGAAGGGGTCAGGATCTATGAGACCCAGTACTTC. This codes for CASSEGVRIYETQYF.

This clonotype was detected only a few times. V gene TRBV20-1 combines with J gene TRBJ2-5, with D perhaps matching TRBD1 or TRBD2 (5 bases each). Germline values: CDR1 DFQATT, CDR2 SNEGSKA (reference sequence). The V end was cut by 5 bases, the J end by 5 bases, with 18 bases between. The CDR3 covers 14 residues. CDR3 in amino acids: CSARGGVVFETQYF. CDR3 sequence (DNA): TGCAGTGCTCGTGGGGGAGTTGTTTTTGAGACCCAGTACTTC.

This clonotype was seen only a few times. DNA of the CDR3: TGCGCCAGCAGTGTAAGGGGAGCCGGCACCGGGGAGCTGTTTTTT. Translation: CASSVRGAGTGELFF. This chain uses TRBV10-1 with TRBJ2-2; D could derive from TRBD1 or TRBD2 (5 bases each). Germline V lookup: CDR1 WNHNN, CDR2 SYGVQD (reference sequence). The CDR3 spans 15 residues. Deletions cut 4 bases from V and 4 bases from J, with 13 bases between.